This T cell receptor beta chain was sequenced during a study of early T cells in non-severe SARS-CoV-2 infection. This clonotype turned up a few times. Its antigen is undetermined. V was clipped by 0 bases and J by 2 bases; unmatched bases: 6. CDR1 DFQATT and CDR2 SNEGSKA come from the germline V gene (reference sequence). The CDR3 contains 15 residues. Each cDNA molecule carried a unique molecular identifier. TCRdb reprocessed the 5' RACE reads with MiXCR, giving one entry per CDR3 protein. The sample lists approximately 60,000 distinct CDR3 sequences; approximately 9.2% were seen once. Study conclusions and caveats: Clonotype matching in VDJdb favored anti-spike CD8 responses and did not capture private and CD4 specificities.

This specimen consisted of whole blood, obtained at baseline. V usage is TRBV20-1 and J usage is TRBJ2-7; TRBD2 aligns across 8 bases. The clonotype originates from an adult who was a healthcare worker with PCR-confirmed SARS-CoV-2 infection or an uninfected control (not recorded which). The CDR3 protein is CSARDIKRGTYEQYF. In nucleotides, the CDR3 is TGCAGTGCTAGAGATATCAAGCGGGGGACCTACGAGCAGTACTTC.